The T cell receptor beta chain described here comes from a study of blood T cell repertoires in COVID-19. Trimming took off 0 bases at V and 8 bases at J, with 15 bases between the two ends. In germline, CDR1 is SGHKS, CDR2 YYEKEE (reference sequence). The CDR3 is 15 residues long. TCRdb's copy holds only in-frame clones and misses some; the assay was immunoSEQ multiplex PCR. The table records about 140,000 clones, around 78% of them present only once. This receptor was identified in a woman older than 75 with active or convalescent COVID-19. V usage is TRBV5-5 and J usage is TRBJ2-1, with D possibly matching TRBD1 (5 bases). Sequencing was performed on peripheral blood. CDR3 loop: CASSLAGAAWDEQFF. CDR3 coding DNA: TGTGCCAGCAGCTTGGCTGGGGCCGCCTGGGATGAGCAGTTCTTC.